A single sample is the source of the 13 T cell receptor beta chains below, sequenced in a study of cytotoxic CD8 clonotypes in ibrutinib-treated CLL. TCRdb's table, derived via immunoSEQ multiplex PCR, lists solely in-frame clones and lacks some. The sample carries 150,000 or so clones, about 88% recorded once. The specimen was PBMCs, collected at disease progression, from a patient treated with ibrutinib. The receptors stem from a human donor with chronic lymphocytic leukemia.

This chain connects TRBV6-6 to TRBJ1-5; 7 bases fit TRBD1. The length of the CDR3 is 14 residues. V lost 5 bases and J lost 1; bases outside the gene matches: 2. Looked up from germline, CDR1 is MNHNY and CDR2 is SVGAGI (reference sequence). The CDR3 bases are TGTGCCAGCAGTAAACAGGGGAGCAATCAGCCCCAGCATTTT. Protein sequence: CASSKQGSNQPQHF.

The CDR3, as DNA: TGTGCCAGCAGCCAAGAATTCGGGGACAGGGTGGGAGAGACCCAGTACTTC. Encoded protein: CASSQEFGDRVGETQYF. The J gene is TRBJ2-5, the V gene TRBV14, with 9 bases lining up with TRBD1. With 0 bases clipped from V and 4 bases from J, the junction kept 9 bases outside the gene matches. Germline V gene lookup returns CDR1 SGHDN and CDR2 FVKESK. The CDR3 runs 17 residues.

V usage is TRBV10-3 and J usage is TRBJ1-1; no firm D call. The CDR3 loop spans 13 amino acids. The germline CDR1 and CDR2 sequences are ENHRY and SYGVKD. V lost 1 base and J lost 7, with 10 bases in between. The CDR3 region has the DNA TGTGCCATCAGTGAGTTCGCAGGAAATGAAGCTTTCTTT. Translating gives CAISEFAGNEAFF.

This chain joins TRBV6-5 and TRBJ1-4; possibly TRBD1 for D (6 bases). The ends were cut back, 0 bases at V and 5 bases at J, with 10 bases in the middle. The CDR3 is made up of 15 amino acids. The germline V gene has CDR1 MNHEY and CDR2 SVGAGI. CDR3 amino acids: CASSYSDRQNEKLFF. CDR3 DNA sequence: TGTGCCAGCAGTTACTCGGACAGACAGAATGAAAAACTGTTTTTT.

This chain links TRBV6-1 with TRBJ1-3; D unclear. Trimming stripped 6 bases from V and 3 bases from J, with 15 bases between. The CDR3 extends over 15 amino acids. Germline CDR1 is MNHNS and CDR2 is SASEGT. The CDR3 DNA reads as TGTGCCAGCAGATCGACCTTTTTCTTTGGAAACACCATATATTTT. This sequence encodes CASRSTFFFGNTIYF.

In nucleotides, the CDR3 is TGCGCCAGCAGGGGTGAGGGCTATGGCTACACCTTC. As protein: CASRGEGYGYTF. V and J are TRBV5-1 and TRBJ1-2; D is undetermined. The CDR3 loop spans 12 amino acids. Germline values: CDR1 SGHRS, CDR2 YFSETQ. Deletions cut 5 bases from V and 4 bases from J, with 9 bases between. The whole variable domain, remainder taken from reference TRBV5-1 and TRBJ1-2, is KAGVTQTPRYLIKTRGQQVTLSCSPISGHRSVSWYQQTPGQGLQFLFEYFSETQRNKGNFPGRFSGRQFSNSRSEMNVSTLELGDSALYLCASRGEGYGYTFGSGTRLTVV.

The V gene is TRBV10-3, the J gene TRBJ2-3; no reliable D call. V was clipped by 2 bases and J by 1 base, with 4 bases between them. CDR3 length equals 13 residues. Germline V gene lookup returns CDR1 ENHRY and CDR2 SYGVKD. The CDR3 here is CAISEGGTDTQYF. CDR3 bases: TGTGCCATCAGTGAGGGAGGCACAGATACGCAGTATTTT.

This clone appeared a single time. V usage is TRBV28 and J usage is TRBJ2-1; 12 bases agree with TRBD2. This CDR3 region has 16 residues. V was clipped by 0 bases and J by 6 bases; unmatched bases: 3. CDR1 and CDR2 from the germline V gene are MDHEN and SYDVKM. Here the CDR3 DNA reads TGTGCCAGCAGTTTATGGGCTAGCGGGAGGGCCAATGAGCAGTTCTTC. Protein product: CASSLWASGRANEQFF.

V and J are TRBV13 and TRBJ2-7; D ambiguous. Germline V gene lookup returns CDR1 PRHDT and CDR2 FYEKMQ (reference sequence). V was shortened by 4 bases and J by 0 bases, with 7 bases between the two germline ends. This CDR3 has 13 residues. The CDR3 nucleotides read TGTGCCAGCAGCTCGACGGTCTCCTACGAGCAGTACTTC. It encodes CASSSTVSYEQYF.

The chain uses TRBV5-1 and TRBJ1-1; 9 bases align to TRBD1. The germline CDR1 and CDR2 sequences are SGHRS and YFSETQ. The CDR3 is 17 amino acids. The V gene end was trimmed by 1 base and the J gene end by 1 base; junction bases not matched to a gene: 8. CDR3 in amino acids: CASSLTGQGGGNTEAFF. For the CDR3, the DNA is TGCGCCAGCAGCTTGACGGGACAGGGAGGAGGGAACACTGAAGCTTTCTTT.

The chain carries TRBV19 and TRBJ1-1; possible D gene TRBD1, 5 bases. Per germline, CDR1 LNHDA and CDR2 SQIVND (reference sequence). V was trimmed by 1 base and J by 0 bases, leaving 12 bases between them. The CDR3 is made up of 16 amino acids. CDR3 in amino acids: CASSIGRGGVNTEAFF. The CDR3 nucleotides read TGTGCCAGTAGTATAGGACGGGGGGGTGTGAACACTGAAGCTTTCTTT.

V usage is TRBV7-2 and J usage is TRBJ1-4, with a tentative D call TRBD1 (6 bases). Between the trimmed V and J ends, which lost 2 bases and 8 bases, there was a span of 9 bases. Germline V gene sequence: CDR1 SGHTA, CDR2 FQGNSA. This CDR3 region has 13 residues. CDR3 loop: CASSLTGYEKLFF. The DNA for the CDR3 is TGTGCCAGCAGCTTAACAGGGTACGAAAAACTGTTTTTT.

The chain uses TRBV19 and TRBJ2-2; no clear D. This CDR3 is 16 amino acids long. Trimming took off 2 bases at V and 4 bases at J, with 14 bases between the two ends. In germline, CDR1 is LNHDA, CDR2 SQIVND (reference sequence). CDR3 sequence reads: CASSISGSPGTGELFF. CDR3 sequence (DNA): TGTGCCAGTAGTATATCTGGCAGCCCGGGCACCGGGGAGCTGTTTTTT. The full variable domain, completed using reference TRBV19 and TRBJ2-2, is DGGITQSPKYLFRKEGQNVTLSCEQNLNHDAMYWYRQDPGQGLRLIYYSQIVNDFQKGDIAEGYSVSREKKESFPLTVTSAQKNPTAFYLCASSISGSPGTGELFFGEGSRLTVL.